One sample yielded the 5 T cell receptor beta chains listed below, sequenced in a study of blood T cell repertoires in COVID-19. Some clones are missing from TCRdb's copy, which holds only in-frame ones; the method was immunoSEQ multiplex PCR. Of about 230,000 clones listed, roughly 80% are singletons. Sample: peripheral blood. These receptors originate from a woman aged 80 or over with acute or convalescent COVID-19.

The J gene is TRBJ2-3, the V gene TRBV5-1; D call uncertain. The CDR3 is 13 amino acids. V lost 0 bases and J lost 6, with 8 bases in between. Germline loops: CDR1 SGHRS, CDR2 YFSETQ. The CDR3 bases are TGCGCCAGCAGCTTGGACTGGGCGGATACGCAGTATTTT. This encodes CASSLDWADTQYF.

V usage is TRBV29-1 and J usage is TRBJ1-5; TRBD1 matches at 10 bases. CDR3 size: 14 residues. Germline V gives CDR1 SQVTM, CDR2 ANQGSEA. The junction had 4 bases not matched to a gene; V was cut back by 5 bases and J by 3 bases. The CDR3 sequence is CSVLGQGVNQPQHF. The CDR3 DNA reads TGCAGCGTTCTAGGACAGGGGGTCAATCAGCCCCAGCATTTT. Drawing the rest from reference TRBV29-1 and TRBJ1-5, the complete variable domain is SAVISQKPSRDICQRGTSLTIQCQVDSQVTMMFWYRQQPGQSLTLIATANQGSEATYESGFVIDKFPISRPNLTFSTLTVSNMSPEDSSIYLCSVLGQGVNQPQHFGDGTRLSIL.

The table lists this clone with a few counts. The DNA for the CDR3 is TGTGCCAGCAGCTTGGGGACATTGAGCTCCTACGAGCAGTACTTC. It translates to CASSLGTLSSYEQYF. The chain combines TRBV5-4 with TRBJ2-7; D is possibly TRBD1 (5 bases). The V gene's germline CDR1 is SGHNT and CDR2 YYREEE (reference sequence). V was trimmed by 0 bases and J by 0 bases, leaving 10 bases between them. There are 15 residues in the CDR3. Looking up the rest from reference TRBV5-4 and TRBJ2-7 gives the full variable domain: ETGVTQSPTHLIKTRGQQVTLRCSSQSGHNTVSWYQQALGQGPQFIFQYYREEENGRGNFPPRFSGLQFPNYSSELNVNALELDDSALYLCASSLGTLSSYEQYFGPGTRLTVT.

The count of this clone is one. The chain uses TRBV6-2 or TRBV6-3 and TRBJ2-2; D call uncertain. V lost 4 bases to trimming and J lost 0 bases, with 12 bases between them. The length of the CDR3 is 16 residues. Germline lookup yields CDR1 MNHEY and CDR2 SVGEGT. The CDR3, as DNA: TGTGCCAGCAGTTTACGCCCGCGGACGAACACCGGGGAGCTGTTTTTT. Protein product: CASSLRPRTNTGELFF.

The chain is built from TRBV5-4 and TRBJ2-1, with 10 bases aligning to TRBD1. The germline V gene encodes CDR1 SGHNT and CDR2 YYREEE (reference sequence). This CDR3 contains 16 residues. V gave up 5 bases and J gave up 4 bases; unmatched junction bases: 9. This CDR3 is CASRLSPGQGYNEQFF. CDR3 bases: TGTGCCAGCAGGTTGAGTCCGGGACAGGGGTACAATGAGCAGTTCTTC.